A single sample gave rise to the 24 T cell receptor beta chains below, sequenced in a study of beta chain features in type 1 diabetes. Since all of the isolated RNA was reverse transcribed, expressed TCRB transcripts were what got sequenced. Sequencing used immunoSEQ multiplex PCR; TCRdb keeps in-frame clones, though not all of them. There are roughly 450,000 clones in the sample; about 10% occur only once, and 0.04% to 0.05% lies in the top ten. The sequencing input was naive CD4+ T cells from blood. All receptors come from a woman aged 18-35 years in good health.

This clone was counted only a few times. The chain links TRBV5-4 to TRBJ2-2, with D perhaps being TRBD1 or TRBD2 (6 bases each). V was cut by 6 bases and J by 6 bases, with 24 bases left in between. The CDR3 extends over 17 amino acids. Per the germline V gene, CDR1 is SGHNT and CDR2 is YYREEE (reference sequence). The CDR3 DNA is TGTGCCAGCACCATGGGGGGCAGGGCAAATTCACCCGGGGAGCTGTTTTTT. It is translated as CASTMGGRANSPGELFF.

This clone was seen a handful of times. The V call is TRBV4-3, the J call TRBJ1-4, with no clear D. The V gene lost 2 bases and the J gene lost 4 bases, with 5 bases spanning the gap. The CDR3 is made up of 13 amino acids. The germline gives CDR1 LGHNA, CDR2 YSLEER. As DNA, the CDR3 is TGCGCCAGCAGCCAAAGGATTAATGAAAAACTGTTTTTT. This translates into CASSQRINEKLFF.

The V and J genes are TRBV9 and TRBJ2-1, with 8 bases matching TRBD2. Germline V gene sequence: CDR1 SGDLS, CDR2 YYNGEE. The V and J ends lost 0 bases and 6 bases, in that order; junction bases with no gene match: 5. The CDR3 totals 15 residues. CDR3 nucleotides: TGTGCCAGCAGCGTAGCTCCTAGCGGGCTCAATGAGCAGTTCTTC. Protein sequence: CASSVAPSGLNEQFF.

The chain links TRBV18 to TRBJ2-1; no firm D call. Germline values: CDR1 KGHSH, CDR2 LQKENI. Trimming took off 0 bases at V and 6 bases at J, with 21 bases between the two ends. CDR3 length equals 18 residues. In nucleotides, the CDR3 is TGTGCCAGCTCACCACCGCTGCCCCTTAGGGTGTTAGCCAATGAGCAGTTCTTC. This encodes CASSPPLPLRVLANEQFF.

This clone was seen more than once but under ten times. V and J are TRBV2 and TRBJ1-1, with D maybe TRBD1 (5 bases). V was trimmed by 1 base and J by 0 bases, leaving 9 bases between them. Germline-derived CDR1 and CDR2 are SNHLY and FYNNEI. This CDR3 is built from 15 residues. This CDR3 is CASSEEQGMNTEAFF. CDR3 DNA sequence: TGTGCCAGCAGTGAAGAGCAGGGAATGAACACTGAAGCTTTCTTT. Using reference TRBV2 and TRBJ1-1 for the parts outside the CDR3, the full variable domain is EPEVTQTPSHQVTQMGQEVILRCVPISNHLYFYWYRQILGQKVEFLVSFYNNEISEKSEIFDDQFSVERPDGSNFTLKIRSTKLEDSAMYFCASSEEQGMNTEAFFGQGTRLTVV.

The V and J genes are TRBV7-8 and TRBJ1-6, with 10 bases aligning to TRBD1. Per the germline V gene, CDR1 is SGHVS and CDR2 is FQNEAQ. This CDR3 region has 16 residues. V trimming: 5 bases; J trimming: 7 bases; junction bases outside the gene matches: 8. This CDR3 reads CASSTLTGGANSPLHF. CDR3 coding DNA: TGTGCCAGCAGCACTCTGACAGGGGGCGCGAATTCACCCCTCCACTTT.

This clone was seen ten or more times. This sequence joins TRBV29-1 and TRBJ1-4; TRBD1 is a possible D gene (5 bases). Germline V gene sequence: CDR1 SQVTM, CDR2 ANQGSEA. The CDR3 sequence is 12 residues long. Trimming left V 6 bases short and J 12 bases short, with 17 bases between. CDR3 sequence reads: CSVRGLGDELFF. The CDR3 bases are TGCAGCGTAAGAGGACTGGGGGATGAACTGTTTTTT.

This clone turned up a few times. V gene TRBV15 combines with J gene TRBJ1-4, with TRBD1 matching over 9 bases. Germline V gene data show CDR1 as LNHNV and CDR2 as YYDKDF (reference sequence). There are 13 residues in the CDR3. The V and J ends lost 11 bases and 4 bases, in that order; junction bases with no gene match: 5. CDR3 loop: CAATGGYNEKLFF. The CDR3 DNA follows: TGTGCCGCCACAGGGGGCTATAATGAAAAACTGTTTTTT.

The V call is TRBV4-2, the J call TRBJ2-3; no clear D gene. The CDR3 has 12 residues. Germline V lookup: CDR1 LGHNA, CDR2 YNFKEQ. V dropped 1 base and J dropped 6 bases, with 5 bases sitting between them. The chain's CDR3 is CASSQGVDTQYF. CDR3 coding DNA: TGTGCCAGCAGCCAAGGGGTGGATACGCAGTATTTT.

The rearrangement joins TRBV28 to TRBJ2-3; D remains unclear. The CDR3 loop spans 15 amino acids. V gave up 7 bases and J gave up 0 bases, with 14 bases separating them. Germline CDR1 and CDR2: MDHEN and SYDVKM. The CDR3 sequence is CASTRPDSSTDTQYF. DNA of the CDR3: TGTGCCAGCACCCGGCCGGATTCTAGCACAGATACGCAGTATTTT.

This clone was observed a handful of times. The chain links TRBV4-3 to TRBJ1-2, with D possibly matching TRBD1 (6 bases). Germline V gene data show CDR1 as LGHNA and CDR2 as YSLEER. The CDR3 spans 13 residues. V gave up 0 bases and J gave up 8 bases, with 10 bases separating them. CDR3 residues: CASSQDEGTGYTF. CDR3 nucleotide sequence: TGCGCCAGCAGCCAAGATGAGGGGACAGGCTACACCTTC.

This clone has only a few counts. This chain joins TRBV25-1 and TRBJ2-1; 10 bases match TRBD2. Germline CDR1 reads MGHDK; CDR2 reads SYGVNS. J was trimmed by 5 bases and V by 7 bases; bases with no gene match: 11. The CDR3 is 16 residues long. CDR3 nucleotide sequence: TGTGCCAGCACATTAGGGCGGACTAGCGGTAACAATGAGCAGTTCTTC. This sequence encodes CASTLGRTSGNNEQFF.

The table lists this clone with a few counts. The chain links TRBV28 to TRBJ1-2; TRBD1 agrees at 7 bases. J was trimmed by 4 bases and V by 6 bases; bases with no gene match: 5. The CDR3 spans 13 residues. Germline V gene lookup returns CDR1 MDHEN and CDR2 SYDVKM. Here the CDR3 DNA reads TGTGCCAGCAGGCAGGGACAGATCTATGGCTACACCTTC. Translating it yields CASRQGQIYGYTF.

This clone has only a few counts. The chain joins TRBV5-1 to TRBJ2-5; D uncertain. V lost 3 bases to trimming and J lost 5 bases, with 20 bases between them. Germline V lookup: CDR1 SGHRS, CDR2 YFSETQ. CDR3 size: 16 residues. This CDR3 reads CASSWQPTDGMETQYF. CDR3 nucleotides: TGCGCCAGCAGCTGGCAGCCCACGGACGGCATGGAGACCCAGTACTTC.

This chain uses TRBV29-1 with TRBJ2-1, with 9 bases identical to TRBD1. In germline, CDR1 is SQVTM, CDR2 ANQGSEA. The CDR3 length is 15 residues. V gave up 7 bases and J gave up 4 bases; unmatched junction bases: 11. The CDR3 spells CSARGGTGKYNEQFF. Here the CDR3 DNA reads TGCAGCGCCCGAGGGGGGACAGGGAAATACAATGAGCAGTTCTTC.

This clone was seen a few times. This chain connects TRBV23-1 to TRBJ1-1; D perhaps matches TRBD1 (5 bases). TRBV23-1 is an ORF for which the function is uncertain. The length of the CDR3 is 12 residues. The V and J ends lost 9 bases and 0 bases respectively, with 8 bases between them. CDR3 sequence (DNA): TGCGCCAGAGGGACCCTGAACACTGAAGCTTTCTTT. It codes for CARGTLNTEAFF.

This clone was observed a handful of times. The chain uses TRBV4-3 and TRBJ2-2; 13 bases match TRBD2. V shed 1 base and J 8 bases; nucleotides not matched to a gene: 7. The CDR3 is made up of 17 amino acids. Germline V gene sequence: CDR1 LGHNA, CDR2 YSLEER. The CDR3 protein is CASSQAPGTSGTGELFF. The CDR3 DNA reads as TGCGCCAGCAGCCAAGCCCCCGGGACTAGCGGGACGGGGGAGCTGTTTTTT.

The table lists this clone with a few counts. Different DNA sequences within this sample yield the same CDR3. This sequence joins TRBV29-1 and TRBJ2-3, with D perhaps matching TRBD1 (7 bases). This CDR3 region has 14 residues. Germline CDR1 is SQVTM and CDR2 is ANQGSEA. V was trimmed by 1 base and J by 3 bases, leaving 11 bases between them. For the CDR3, the DNA is TGCAGCGTTGAAGGACCAGGGGGGACAGATACGCAGTATTTT. This codes for CSVEGPGGTDTQYF.

This clone appeared a few times. The rearrangement links TRBV6-5 to TRBJ2-1; tentatively, D is TRBD2 (6 bases). The germline V gene encodes CDR1 MNHEY and CDR2 SVGAGI. The V gene lost 2 bases and the J gene lost 8 bases, with 16 bases spanning the gap. This CDR3 is 15 amino acids long. The CDR3 region has the DNA TGTGCCAGCAGTTACCTGGGGTCAGGAGGGGATGAGCAGTTCTTC. This codes for CASSYLGSGGDEQFF.

Concerning this clone itself: Other DNA variants within this sample encode the same CDR3. The chain uses TRBV7-2 and TRBJ2-7, with TRBD2 as a possible D gene (5 bases). Trimming shortened V by 1 base and J by 4 bases, and 8 bases separated the two germline ends. There are 13 residues in the CDR3. Germline lookup yields CDR1 SGHTA and CDR2 FQGNSA. CDR3 in amino acids: CASSLVGGYEQYV. The DNA of the CDR3 is TGTGCCAGCAGCTTAGTCGGAGGATACGAGCAGTACGTC.

This clone was detected many times. V is TRBV30 and J is TRBJ1-2; D is undetermined. V shed 5 bases and J shed 8 bases, with 9 bases lying between them. This CDR3 is 10 amino acids long. Germline-derived CDR1 and CDR2 are GTSNPN and SVGIG (reference sequence). CDR3 sequence (DNA): TGTGCCTGGGGCCGGTGGGGCTACACCTTC. Translation: CAWGRWGYTF.

The CDR3 DNA follows: TGCGCCAGCAGCCAAGCCCGGTCCAATCAGCCCCAGCATTTT. Translation gives CASSQARSNQPQHF. The gene calls are TRBV4-1 and TRBJ1-5; no reliable D call. The CDR3 consists of 14 residues. V shed 1 base and J shed 3 bases, with 7 bases lying between them. The germline gives CDR1 MGHRA, CDR2 YSYEKL.

V gene TRBV19 combines with J gene TRBJ2-1, with TRBD2 matching over 8 bases. With V trimmed by 5 bases and J by 6 bases, 9 bases remained unmatched. This CDR3 contains 15 residues. Germline V gives CDR1 LNHDA, CDR2 SQIVND (reference sequence). The CDR3 DNA reads TGTGCCAGTAGTCCAGGGACTAGGTACTTCAATGAGCAGTTCTTC. Translating it yields CASSPGTRYFNEQFF.

The chain carries TRBV19 and TRBJ2-1; TRBD2 aligns across 13 bases. Unmatched junction bases numbered 7, after V lost 5 bases and J lost 9 bases. Germline-derived CDR1 and CDR2 are LNHDA and SQIVND (reference sequence). The CDR3 is 15 residues long. The CDR3 DNA sequence: TGTGCCAGTAGTCCCCGGACTAGCGGGAGACGTGAGCAGTTCTTC. It translates to CASSPRTSGRREQFF. The variable domain in full, with the rest retrieved from reference TRBV19 and TRBJ2-1, is DGGITQSPKYLFRKEGQNVTLSCEQNLNHDAMYWYRQDPGQGLRLIYYSQIVNDFQKGDIAEGYSVSREKKESFPLTVTSAQKNPTAFYLCASSPRTSGRREQFFGPGTRLTVL.